This T cell receptor beta chain was recovered during a study of cytomegalovirus exposure and HLA in healthy donors. PCR employed 60 Vbeta and 13 Jbeta primers. The repertoire was sequenced with immunoSEQ multiplex PCR; TCRdb's copy has only in-frame clones and lacks some. The repertoire holds 110,000 to 150,000 clones, with approximately 80% as singletons. Healthy bone marrow donors made up the donor group. This clone was seen a single time. There are 15 residues in the CDR3. CDR1 and CDR2 from the germline V gene are SGHDN and FVKESK. Trimming removed 4 bases at V and 4 bases at J, with 16 bases between.

The genes are TRBV14 and TRBJ1-2; D gene ambiguous. This sequence originates from a male donor in good health and CMV-seronegative. The material sequenced was PBMCs. The CDR3 here is CASSRLGAAIYGYTF. In DNA form, the CDR3 reads TGTGCCAGCAGCCGTTTGGGAGCAGCTATCTATGGCTACACCTTC. The full variable domain, its missing parts supplied by reference TRBV14 and TRBJ1-2, is EAGVTQFPSHSVIEKGQTVTLRCDPISGHDNLYWYRRVMGKEIKFLLHFVKESKQDESGMPNNRFLAERTGGTYSTLKVQPAELEDSGVYFCASSRLGAAIYGYTFGSGTRLTVV.